The 3 T cell receptor beta chains listed next were all sequenced from one sample in a study of T cell repertoires in cytomegalovirus infection. TCRdb re-derived calls from the reads in MiXCR, one entry per CDR3 protein. The sample lists 200,000 to 300,000 distinct CDR3 sequences, around 6.6% occurring once. The sequencing input was PBMCs. The receptors stem from a human donor in good health (CMV status not recorded). Some clones in this sample may be carry-over from other donors' samples.

This clonotype was detected ten times or more. The rearrangement links TRBV5-5 to TRBJ1-5; the match to TRBD1 covers 9 bases. The CDR3 is 16 residues long. The germline V gene encodes CDR1 SGHKS and CDR2 YYEKEE (reference sequence). After removal of 4 bases from V and 7 bases from J, the junction contained 12 bases not matched to a gene. The DNA for the CDR3 is TGTGCCAGCAGCGGGATGACGGGACAGGGCGGCCAGCCCCAGCATTTT. This encodes CASSGMTGQGGQPQHF.

This clonotype showed up many times. The gene calls are TRBV28 and TRBJ2-7; 7 nucleotides agree with TRBD1. Germline assignment: CDR1 MDHEN and CDR2 SYDVKM. V shed 7 bases and J 3 bases; nucleotides not matched to a gene: 6. This CDR3 has 13 amino acids. The CDR3 nucleotides read TGTGCCAGCATTGGGACAGCACACTACGAGCAGTACTTC. The encoded protein is CASIGTAHYEQYF.

This clonotype was recorded a few times. This chain connects TRBV29-1 to TRBJ2-1; 10 bases match TRBD2. V shed 3 bases and J 8 bases; nucleotides not matched to a gene: 1. Germline V gives CDR1 SQVTM, CDR2 ANQGSEA. The CDR3 has 12 amino acids. CDR3 residues: CSVDGTSDEQFF. The CDR3, as DNA: TGCAGCGTTGACGGGACTAGCGATGAGCAGTTCTTC.